The rows below give T cell receptor beta chains drawn from one sample of a study of regulatory T cells in long-lasting Graves disease. MiXCR, applied by TCRdb to the multiplex PCR reads, yields one record per CDR3 protein. The data contain roughly 500,000 distinct CDR3 sequences, 13% of them seen just once; the ten biggest clones take up under 10%. The data also belong to a second study, concerning T cells in Graves' hyperthyroidism and ophthalmopathy.

Sample: peripheral blood mononuclear cells (PBMCs), taken at new diagnosis, from a patient treated with antithyroid drugs. All receptors derive from a man aged 25-45 years with Graves disease. CDR3s include the opening cysteine and the closing phenylalanine or tryptophan. The D gene is left open where the match is weak. Size values are once, few and many counts, or a class for expanded clones, and some rows have none.

v_gene	abundance	d_gene	j_gene	CDR3nt	CDR3aa
TRBV20-1	-	-	TRBJ1-2	TGCAGTGCCAACCGAGGGGGAGATGGCTACACCTTC	CSANRGGDGYTF
TRBV20-1	many	TRBD1	TRBJ2-3	TGCAGTGCTAGGGCCGGGACAGGGGCTGCAGATACGCAGTATTTT	CSARAGTGAADTQYF
TRBV29-1	-	TRBD2	TRBJ2-1	TGCAGCGTCGCCCTGGGGAGGGGCAGGACCTACAATGAGCAGTTCTTC	CSVALGRGRTYNEQFF
TRBV29-1	many	TRBD2	TRBJ2-1	TGCAGCGTTGAAGATCTGGGCAGCGGGACCTACAATGAGCAGTTCTTC	CSVEDLGSGTYNEQFF
TRBV30	-	-	TRBJ1-2	TGTGCCTGTTACACCAAGACAAACTATGGCTACACCTTC	CACYTKTNYGYTF
TRBV11-1	many	-	TRBJ1-6	TGTGCCAGCAGCTATCCCGGGGGTGCACCCCTCCACTTT	CASSYPGGAPLHF
TRBV27	-	-	TRBJ1-2	TGTGCCAGCAGCCTTACAGGGTCGGGATATGGCTACACCTTC	CASSLTGSGYGYTF
TRBV12-3/TRBV12-4	many	-	TRBJ1-3	TGTGCCAGCAGTTTGATGGCCGGGGTGGACACCATATATTTT	CASSLMAGVDTIYF
TRBV9	few	TRBD2	TRBJ2-3	TGTGCCAGCAGCATCGAGCGGGAGGGTACGACAGATACGCAGTATTTT	CASSIEREGTTDTQYF
TRBV28	many	-	TRBJ2-7	TGTGCCAGCAGTTTAACCCAGCCAGGGAAGGCCTACGAGCAGTACTTC	CASSLTQPGKAYEQYF
TRBV6-1	many	-	TRBJ1-4	TGTGCCAGCGTCGGCACCGAAAAACTGTTTTTT	CASVGTEKLFF
TRBV3-1	few	-	TRBJ2-4	TGTGCCAGCAGCCAAGGGGGGAAAAACATTCAGTACTTC	CASSQGGKNIQYF